Below are 24 T cell receptor beta chains sequenced from a single sample in a study of blood T cell repertoires in COVID-19. Sequencing was performed with immunoSEQ multiplex PCR; in TCRdb, only in-frame clones are kept and a portion is missing. The table lists about 290,000 clones, 75% to 90% of them singletons. The material sequenced was PBMCs or T cells enriched from blood (not recorded which). The origin of the receptors is a woman aged 40 to 55 who had recovered from COVID-19.

The V gene is TRBV27, the J gene TRBJ1-5; D unresolved. Trimming took 6 bases from V and 0 from J, leaving 9 bases between them. The CDR3 sequence is 14 residues long. Germline CDR1 reads MNHEY; CDR2 reads SMNVEV (reference sequence). This CDR3 is CASRKAHSNQPQHF. The CDR3 bases are TGTGCCAGCAGGAAAGCCCATAGCAATCAGCCCCAGCATTTT.

The chain combines TRBV30 with TRBJ2-1; 10 bases are shared with TRBD2. Germline assignment: CDR1 GTSNPN and CDR2 SVGIG (reference sequence). Trimming cost V 2 bases and J 9 bases; bases outside gene matches: 4. CDR3 length: 13 amino acids. In DNA, the CDR3 is TGTGCCTGGAGTCTAGCGGGAGTGGGTGAGCAGTTCTTC. Its translation is CAWSLAGVGEQFF.

This rearrangement joins TRBV5-1 to TRBJ2-1; the match to TRBD1 covers 8 bases. This CDR3 has 17 amino acids. Germline CDR1 and CDR2: SGHRS and YFSETQ. The V gene end was trimmed by 3 bases and the J gene end by 3 bases; junction bases not matched to a gene: 11. Written as DNA, the CDR3 is TGCGCCAGCAGCTGGGGCCAAGGGACAGGTATCTACAATGAGCAGTTCTTC. Amino acid sequence: CASSWGQGTGIYNEQFF.

This clone came up once. The chain combines TRBV5-1 with TRBJ1-1; D gene uncertain. The CDR3 spans 13 residues. V was pared by 4 bases and J by 2 bases, with 9 bases between. CDR1 is SGHRS and CDR2 is YFSETQ in the germline V gene. Here the CDR3 reads CASSREPNTEAFF. In nucleotides, the CDR3 is TGCGCCAGCAGCCGGGAACCCAACACTGAAGCTTTCTTT.

The chain links TRBV6-5 to TRBJ1-5, with D possibly matching TRBD1 (5 bases). V lost 5 bases and J 5 bases, leaving 16 bases between the germline ends. The CDR3 extends over 15 amino acids. Germline CDR1 MNHEY, CDR2 SVGAGI. The CDR3 region has the DNA TGTGCCAGCAGTACCTCAAGGGGTGACGATCAGCCCCAGCATTTT. It codes for CASSTSRGDDQPQHF.

The chain carries TRBV5-1 and TRBJ2-7, with 8 positions matching TRBD2. The V and J ends lost 4 bases and 2 bases, in that order; junction bases with no gene match: 11. Germline-derived CDR1 and CDR2 are SGHRS and YFSETQ. The CDR3 runs 16 residues. CDR3 in amino acids: CASSAESGSRAYEQYF. The CDR3 DNA reads TGCGCCAGCAGCGCGGAGAGCGGGAGCAGGGCCTACGAGCAGTACTTC.

V and J are TRBV9 and TRBJ2-1, with 7 bases aligning to TRBD2. The germline gives CDR1 SGDLS, CDR2 YYNGEE. V gave up 0 bases and J gave up 4 bases; unmatched junction bases: 19. The CDR3 runs to 20 residues. The CDR3 sequence: CASSVAFGMGVGAGYNEQFF. In nucleotides, the CDR3 is TGTGCCAGCAGCGTAGCGTTCGGGATGGGAGTGGGAGCGGGGTACAATGAGCAGTTCTTC.

The V call is TRBV4-1, the J call TRBJ1-6; TRBD1 agrees at 10 bases. Germline values: CDR1 MGHRA, CDR2 YSYEKL. This CDR3 contains 17 residues. V trimming: 0 bases; J trimming: 14 bases; junction bases outside the gene matches: 13. The CDR3 sequence is CASSQELGTGVLSALHF. DNA for the CDR3: TGCGCCAGCAGCCAAGAGCTCGGGACAGGGGTCCTCAGCGCCCTCCACTTT.

This rearrangement joins TRBV15 to TRBJ2-1, with D perhaps matching TRBD1 (6 bases). Per germline, CDR1 LNHNV and CDR2 YYDKDF (reference sequence). CDR3 size: 17 residues. Trimming removed 1 base at V and 9 bases at J, with 22 bases between. The CDR3 is CATSRAYSSDQGIEQFF. In DNA form, the CDR3 reads TGTGCCACCAGCAGAGCGTACTCCAGCGATCAGGGGATTGAGCAGTTCTTC. The full variable domain, its missing parts supplied by reference TRBV15 and TRBJ2-1, is DAMVIQNPRYQVTQFGKPVTLSCSQTLNHNVMYWYQQKSSQAPKLLFHYYDKDFNNEADTPDNFQSRRPNTSFCFLDIRSPGLGDTAMYLCATSRAYSSDQGIEQFFGPGTRLTVL.

This chain links TRBV29-1 with TRBJ2-3; D is undetermined. CDR1 SQVTM and CDR2 ANQGSEA come from the germline V gene. Trimming removed 7 bases at V and 0 bases at J, with 8 bases between. CDR3 size: 12 residues. In DNA, the CDR3 is TGCAGCGGTAAACAGAGCACAGATACGCAGTATTTT. This codes for CSGKQSTDTQYF.

This sequence joins TRBV7-6 and TRBJ1-2; no firm D call. Germline CDR1 SGHVS, CDR2 FNYEAQ. The CDR3 runs 14 residues. V gave up 6 bases and J gave up 4 bases, with 15 bases separating them. The CDR3 nucleotides are TGTGCCAGCAGTCTTAGTACGGGGAGCTATGGCTACACCTTC. Translation: CASSLSTGSYGYTF.

This chain uses TRBV5-1 with TRBJ2-7; TRBD2 might be the D (5 bases). Germline values: CDR1 SGHRS, CDR2 YFSETQ. The CDR3 sequence is 16 residues long. V gave up 0 bases and J gave up 0 bases, with 13 bases separating them. The CDR3 spells CASSLASGSGSYEQYF. The DNA of the CDR3 is TGCGCCAGCAGCTTGGCCAGCGGATCAGGCTCCTACGAGCAGTACTTC.

The rearrangement uses TRBV5-1 and TRBJ2-3; 9 positions match TRBD2. Germline-derived CDR1 and CDR2 are SGHRS and YFSETQ. Trimming took 6 bases from V and 6 from J; bases not matched to a gene: 2. The CDR3 loop spans 12 amino acids. The CDR3 sequence is CASTGTSDTQYF. In nucleotides, the CDR3 is TGCGCCAGCACAGGGACTAGCGATACGCAGTATTTT.

This chain links TRBV3-1 (or the pseudogene TRBV3-2) with TRBJ1-6; no clear D. Germline CDR1 is LGHDT and CDR2 is YNNKEL (reference sequence). This CDR3 has 14 residues. V shed 2 bases and J shed 6 bases, with 8 bases lying between them. The CDR3 loop reads CASSQRAGNSPLHF. CDR3 coding DNA: TGTGCCAGCAGCCAACGGGCGGGTAATTCACCCCTCCACTTT.

The rearrangement links TRBV6-5 to TRBJ1-2; D might be TRBD1 (5 bases). Germline loops: CDR1 MNHEY, CDR2 SVGAGI. V was shortened by 5 bases and J by 3 bases, with 16 bases between the two germline ends. This CDR3 is 15 amino acids long. CDR3 in DNA: TGTGCCAGCAGTCCCGCGGGACCTCCTTACTATGGCTACACCTTC. It codes for CASSPAGPPYYGYTF.

This rearrangement joins TRBV6-5 to TRBJ2-5; TRBD2 is a possible D gene (6 bases). V dropped 6 bases and J dropped 4 bases, with 9 bases sitting between them. In germline, CDR1 is MNHEY, CDR2 SVGAGI. This CDR3 contains 12 residues. CDR3 protein: CASRGLLETQYF. For the CDR3, the DNA is TGTGCCAGCAGGGGACTTCTAGAGACCCAGTACTTC.

The genes are TRBV6-2 or TRBV6-3 and TRBJ1-2; a possible D gene is TRBD1 (6 bases). The CDR3 covers 18 residues. Germline values: CDR1 MNHEY, CDR2 SVGEGT. Trimming took 2 bases from V and 4 from J, leaving 23 bases between them. The CDR3 here is CASSYEGQGPPLSYGYTF. In DNA form, the CDR3 reads TGTGCCAGCAGTTACGAAGGGCAGGGGCCACCCCTAAGCTATGGCTACACCTTC.

CDR3 residues: CASSLEFTDRDTDTQYF. For the CDR3, the DNA is TGCGCCAGCAGCTTGGAATTCACCGACAGGGACACAGATACGCAGTATTTT. V and J are TRBV5-1 and TRBJ2-3; 7 bases line up with TRBD1. The CDR3 is 17 residues long. The germline V gene encodes CDR1 SGHRS and CDR2 YFSETQ. V was clipped by 0 bases and J by 2 bases; unmatched bases: 9. Full variable domain (outside the CDR3, taken from reference TRBV5-1 and TRBJ2-3): KAGVTQTPRYLIKTRGQQVTLSCSPISGHRSVSWYQQTPGQGLQFLFEYFSETQRNKGNFPGRFSGRQFSNSRSEMNVSTLELGDSALYLCASSLEFTDRDTDTQYFGPGTRLTVL.

The V and J genes are TRBV28 and TRBJ1-5; the D is unclear. Trimming cost V 8 bases and J 6 bases, with 5 bases left between them. The CDR3 is 10 residues long. The germline gives CDR1 MDHEN, CDR2 SYDVKM. The CDR3 sequence: CASGRQPQHF. The CDR3 nucleotides read TGTGCCAGCGGCCGTCAGCCCCAGCATTTT.

This chain links TRBV4-2 with TRBJ2-2; 7 bases are shared with TRBD2. Germline values: CDR1 LGHNA, CDR2 YNFKEQ. This CDR3 spans 14 amino acids. Germline trimming cut 8 bases from V and 8 bases from J; bases unmatched to any gene: 11. CDR3: CASGIGGSRGELFF. The CDR3 nucleotides read TGTGCCAGCGGGATTGGCGGGAGTAGAGGGGAGCTGTTTTTT.

The J gene is TRBJ2-1, the V gene TRBV6-5; 8 bases map to TRBD2. Germline assignment: CDR1 MNHEY and CDR2 SVGAGI. Trimming removed 4 bases from V and 0 bases from J; junction bases left unmatched: 2. The CDR3 spans 15 residues. CDR3 in amino acids: CASSFSGDSYNEQFF. CDR3 DNA sequence: TGTGCCAGCAGTTTTAGCGGGGACTCCTACAATGAGCAGTTCTTC.

There are a few counts of this clone. The chain recombines TRBV19 with TRBJ1-5; D gene unclear. This CDR3 comprises 16 residues. The germline V and J ends were trimmed by 2 bases and 2 bases, with 13 bases remaining between them. Germline lookup yields CDR1 LNHDA and CDR2 SQIVND (reference sequence). The CDR3 protein is CASSISGNRGNQPQHF. The CDR3 coding sequence is TGTGCCAGTAGTATATCGGGGAATCGGGGCAATCAGCCCCAGCATTTT.

This clone is a singleton in its sample. The chain links TRBV10-1 to TRBJ2-1; the match to TRBD2 covers 8 bases. The germline gives CDR1 WNHNN, CDR2 SYGVQD (reference sequence). The CDR3 totals 15 residues. After removal of 5 bases from V and 3 bases from J, the junction contained 6 bases not matched to a gene. The CDR3 DNA follows: TGCGCCAGCAGTAACACCGGGGGGGGCTACAATGAGCAGTTCTTC. Translation: CASSNTGGGYNEQFF.

The chain joins TRBV5-1 to TRBJ2-1; TRBD1 matches at 9 bases. The J segment lost 7 bases and the V segment lost 0 bases, leaving 5 bases of the junction unmatched. In germline, CDR1 is SGHRS, CDR2 YFSETQ. The CDR3 has 15 amino acids. CDR3 DNA: TGCGCCAGCAGCTTGGTTGGGACAGGGACGAATGAGCAGTTCTTC. It yields the protein CASSLVGTGTNEQFF.